These 9 T cell receptor beta chains were all obtained from the same sample, sequenced in a study of shared clonotypes between healthy human individuals. Sequencing was performed with immunoSEQ multiplex PCR; in TCRdb, only in-frame clones are kept and a portion is missing. Of approximately 320,000 clones listed, 74% were seen once; the top ten hold approximately 10%. The specimen sequenced was memory CD4+ T cells sorted from blood. This sample's subset: CD45RA-negative fraction. The receptors originated from a man aged 25-40 years in good health.

This sequence joins TRBV11-2 and TRBJ2-7; D unresolved. Germline CDR1 reads SGHAT; CDR2 reads FQNNGV. V lost 5 bases to trimming and J lost 6 bases, with 11 bases between them. CDR3 length equals 12 residues. The CDR3 coding sequence is TGTGCCAGCAGCCCTCTCGGCTCCGAGCAGTACTTC. Amino acid sequence: CASSPLGSEQYF.

In this sample, this clone turned up a few times. This chain links TRBV9 with TRBJ2-2; D is unclear. V lost 2 bases and J 1 base, leaving 9 bases between the germline ends. Germline loops: CDR1 SGDLS, CDR2 YYNGEE. CDR3 length equals 15 residues. This chain's CDR3 is CASSVVQVNTGELFF. The DNA for the CDR3 is TGTGCCAGCAGCGTTGTTCAGGTGAACACCGGGGAGCTGTTTTTT.

V gene TRBV2 combines with J gene TRBJ2-1; 7 positions agree with TRBD1. The CDR3 consists of 14 residues. V shed 5 bases and J 6 bases; nucleotides not matched to a gene: 7. Germline V gene lookup returns CDR1 SNHLY and CDR2 FYNNEI. CDR3 protein: CASSRLGQINEQFF. As DNA, the CDR3 is TGTGCCAGCAGTAGGCTGGGACAGATCAATGAGCAGTTCTTC.

V and J are TRBV6-1 and TRBJ2-4; D is ambiguous. Germline CDR1 is MNHNS and CDR2 is SASEGT. Trimming shortened V by 4 bases and J by 3 bases, and 10 bases separated the two germline ends. The CDR3 contains 14 residues. The CDR3 bases are TGTGCCAGCAGTGGTGGGTGGGGCAAAAACATTCAGTACTTC. Residues: CASSGGWGKNIQYF.

About this clone: Other DNA sequences in this sample translate to the same CDR3. This chain joins TRBV5-1 and TRBJ2-5; TRBD2 aligns across 9 bases. This CDR3 spans 14 amino acids. CDR1 SGHRS and CDR2 YFSETQ come from the germline V gene. J was trimmed by 5 bases and V by 4 bases; bases with no gene match: 6. DNA for the CDR3: TGCGCCAGCAGCCCAGGGACTAGCTGGGAGACCCAGTACTTC. Residues: CASSPGTSWETQYF.

The chain has TRBV6-6 and TRBJ1-2; no reliable D call. This CDR3 is 14 amino acids long. V was trimmed by 0 bases and J by 4 bases, leaving 9 bases between them. CDR1 MNHNY and CDR2 SVGAGI come from the germline V gene (reference sequence). CDR3 amino acids: CASSYSQAPYGYTF. The DNA for the CDR3 is TGTGCCAGCAGTTACTCCCAGGCCCCCTATGGCTACACCTTC.

Only a few counts were recorded for this clone. Additional DNA sequences in this sample encode the identical CDR3. The rearrangement links TRBV18 to TRBJ2-2; 9 bases agree with TRBD1. Germline V gene data show CDR1 as KGHSH and CDR2 as LQKENI. V lost 1 base to trimming and J lost 2 bases; unmatched junction nucleotides: 2. This CDR3 spans 16 amino acids. CDR3 DNA: TGTGCCAGCTCACCACAGGGACAGGGTAACACCGGGGAGCTGTTTTTT. Translation: CASSPQGQGNTGELFF.

The V call is TRBV18, the J call TRBJ2-5; D is possibly TRBD2 (5 bases). With 2 bases removed from V and 4 bases from J, the gap between germline ends came to 20 bases. CDR1 is KGHSH and CDR2 is LQKENI in the germline V gene. The CDR3 runs 17 residues. The CDR3 loop reads CASSPVRSGPWGETQYF. CDR3 sequence (DNA): TGTGCCAGCTCACCAGTTAGGAGCGGCCCATGGGGAGAGACCCAGTACTTC.

This clone has a count of ten or more. The chain joins TRBV10-2 to TRBJ2-1; maybe TRBD2 (6 bases). Looked up from germline, CDR1 is WSHSY and CDR2 is SAAADI. This CDR3 has 14 amino acids. With 2 bases removed from V and 3 bases from J, the gap between germline ends came to 8 bases. The CDR3 coding sequence is TGCGCCAGCAGTGAGCGGGAGATCTACAATGAGCAGTTCTTC. It specifies CASSEREIYNEQFF.